The sample holds one count of the clone carrying this T cell receptor (beta chain). Collection occurred without any documented infections or immune events in donors. The sample is drawn from a study of identifying expanded T cells in peripheral blood. Libraries were prepared by immunoSEQ multiplex PCR; TCRdb keeps only in-frame clonotypes and omits some of them. This sample has around 100,000 clones, with about 87% found just once. The sequenced material came from blood. This sequence was found in a person aged 18 to 70 in good health.

The CDR3 spells CASSAGGTYGYTF. Written as DNA, the CDR3 is TGTGCCAGCAGCGCAGGGGGCACCTATGGCTACACCTTC. J is TRBJ1-2 and V is TRBV9; the match to TRBD1 covers 8 bases. CDR3 length: 13 residues. With 3 bases clipped from V and 4 bases from J, the junction kept 2 bases outside the gene matches. The germline CDR1 and CDR2 sequences are SGDLS and YYNGEE.